This T cell receptor (beta chain) appears in the sequencing data of a study of Ad26.COV2.S vaccination and SARS-CoV-2 variants. The overall study: Donor was one of the participants in the Ad26.COV2.S arm of the COV1001 trial. Ad26.COV2.S, an intramuscular injection, was given once or twice 56 days apart. Study-wide results and limits: Total T cell responses were possibly underestimated by TCR breadth and depth analyses. In vaccinated individuals, spike-specific CD8+ and CD4+ T cell responses reportedly displayed substantial breadth.

As to treatment: 19 received Ad26.COV2.S at low or high dose, single or two shots; a few received placebo; per-sample allocation not given. Sample collection was performed on day 63 after the first vaccine or placebo injection. As regards this clone: Its antigen is undetermined.

CDR1 and CDR2 from the germline V gene are SGHNT and YYREEE (reference sequence). Deletions cut 4 bases from V and 2 bases from J, with 13 bases between. The CDR3 is 15 amino acids. This table comes from immunoSEQ multiplex PCR, and its TCRdb copy is limited to in-frame clones, with some not included. The sample yields around 340,000 clones, approximately 90% seen once. The rearrangement joins TRBV5-4 to TRBJ2-4; D possibly corresponds to TRBD2 (6 bases). The TCR was taken from a person between 18 and 60 years old who received the Ad26.COV2.S COVID-19 vaccine or a placebo. Specimen: peripheral blood, collected in a trial of Ad26.COV2.S vaccine versus placebo. This CDR3 reads CASSEPAGSKNIQYF. The CDR3, as DNA: TGTGCCAGCAGCGAGCCAGCGGGTTCCAAAAACATTCAGTACTTC.